The clone carrying this T cell receptor beta chain has a handful of counts. No antigen is known for it. At one boundary the junction diverges from the germline segment, which might be a read error. This entry is derived from a study of T cell repertoires in cytomegalovirus infection. Each CDR3 protein gets one entry after TCRdb re-called the reads with MiXCR. The table lists 700,000 to 900,000 distinct CDR3 sequences, approximately 32% of them singletons, with about an eighth in the top ten. The CDR3 is 11 amino acids. The V gene's germline CDR1 is SGHVS and CDR2 FNYEAQ. Sequenced here: cultured CD8+ T cells from PBMCs, sampled from culture after CMV antigen stimulation. This TCR came from a human donor in good health (CMV status not recorded). Some clones in this sample may be carry-over from other donors' samples. This chain uses TRBV7-6 with TRBJ2-7; 10 bases match TRBD1. The DNA for the CDR3 is TGTGCCAGCAGCACAGGGACAGGGGCTCACTTC. It is translated as CASSTGTGAHF.